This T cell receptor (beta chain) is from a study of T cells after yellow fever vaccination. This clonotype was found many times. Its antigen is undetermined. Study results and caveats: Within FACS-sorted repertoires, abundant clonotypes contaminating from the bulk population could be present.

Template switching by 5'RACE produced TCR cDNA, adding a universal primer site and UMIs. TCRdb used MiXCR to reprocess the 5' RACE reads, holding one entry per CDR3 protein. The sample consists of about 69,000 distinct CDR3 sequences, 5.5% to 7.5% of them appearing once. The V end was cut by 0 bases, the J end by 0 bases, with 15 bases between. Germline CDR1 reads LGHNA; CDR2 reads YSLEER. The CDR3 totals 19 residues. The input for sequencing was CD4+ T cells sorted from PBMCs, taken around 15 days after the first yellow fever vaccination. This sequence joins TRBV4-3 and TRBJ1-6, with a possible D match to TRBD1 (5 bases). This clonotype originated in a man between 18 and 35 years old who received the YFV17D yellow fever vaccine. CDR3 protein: CASSQDAPGDSSYNSPLHF. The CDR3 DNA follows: TGCGCCAGCAGCCAAGATGCGCCGGGGGATAGCTCCTATAATTCACCCCTCCACTTT.